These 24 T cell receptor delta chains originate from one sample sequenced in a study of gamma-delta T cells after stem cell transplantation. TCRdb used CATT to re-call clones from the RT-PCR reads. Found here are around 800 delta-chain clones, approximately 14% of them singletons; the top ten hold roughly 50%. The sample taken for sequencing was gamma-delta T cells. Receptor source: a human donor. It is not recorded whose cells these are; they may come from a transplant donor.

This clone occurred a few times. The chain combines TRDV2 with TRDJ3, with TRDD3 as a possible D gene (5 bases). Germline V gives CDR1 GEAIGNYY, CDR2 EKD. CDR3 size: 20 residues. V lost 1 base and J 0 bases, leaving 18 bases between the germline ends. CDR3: CACDTPGEDQSSWDTRQMFF. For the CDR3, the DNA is TGTGCCTGTGACACTCCCGGGGAAGACCAGAGCTCCTGGGACACCCGACAGATGTTTTTC.

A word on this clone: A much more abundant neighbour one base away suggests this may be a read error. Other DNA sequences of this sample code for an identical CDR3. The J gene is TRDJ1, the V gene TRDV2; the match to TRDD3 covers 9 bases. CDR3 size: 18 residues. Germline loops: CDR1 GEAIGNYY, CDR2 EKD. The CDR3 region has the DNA TGTGCATGTGAGCCGCTGTCTTGGGGGATAGAAGACACCGATAAACTCATCTTT. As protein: CACEPLSWGIEDTDKLIF.

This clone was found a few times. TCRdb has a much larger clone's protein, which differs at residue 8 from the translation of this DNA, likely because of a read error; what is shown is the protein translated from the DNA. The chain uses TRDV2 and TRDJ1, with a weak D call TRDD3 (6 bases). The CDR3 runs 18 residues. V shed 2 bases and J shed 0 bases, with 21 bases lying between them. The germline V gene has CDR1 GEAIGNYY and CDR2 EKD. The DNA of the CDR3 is TGTGCCTGTGACATAGTGGGGGTTACGCGATCTTACACCGATAAACTCATCTTT. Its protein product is CACDIVGVTRSYTDKLIF.

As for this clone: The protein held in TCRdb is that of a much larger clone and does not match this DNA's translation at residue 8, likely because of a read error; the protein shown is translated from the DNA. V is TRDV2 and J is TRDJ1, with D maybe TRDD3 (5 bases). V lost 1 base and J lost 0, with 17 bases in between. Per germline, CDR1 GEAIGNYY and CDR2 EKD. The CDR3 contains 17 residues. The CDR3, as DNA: TGTGCCTGTGACACAGTCGGGGGTCTGGCCTACACCGATAAACTCATCTTT. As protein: CACDTVGGLAYTDKLIF.

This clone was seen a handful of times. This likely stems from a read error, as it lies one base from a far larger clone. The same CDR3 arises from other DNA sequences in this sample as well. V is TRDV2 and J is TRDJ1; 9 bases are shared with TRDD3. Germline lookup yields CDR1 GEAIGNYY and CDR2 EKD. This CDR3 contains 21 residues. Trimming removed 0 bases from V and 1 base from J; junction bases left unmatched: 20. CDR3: CACDTVESNRRTGGLTDKLIF. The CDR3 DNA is TGTGCCTGTGACACCGTCGAGTCCAACCGGCGTACTGGGGGACTCACCGATAAACTCATCTTT.

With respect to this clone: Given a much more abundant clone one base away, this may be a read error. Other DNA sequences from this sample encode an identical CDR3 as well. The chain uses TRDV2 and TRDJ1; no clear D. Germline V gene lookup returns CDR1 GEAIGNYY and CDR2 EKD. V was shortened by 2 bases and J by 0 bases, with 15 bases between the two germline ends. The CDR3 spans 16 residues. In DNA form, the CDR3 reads TGTGCCTGTGACATTTTGGGAGATCTTTACACCGATAAACTCATCTTT. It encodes CACDILGDLYTDKLIF.

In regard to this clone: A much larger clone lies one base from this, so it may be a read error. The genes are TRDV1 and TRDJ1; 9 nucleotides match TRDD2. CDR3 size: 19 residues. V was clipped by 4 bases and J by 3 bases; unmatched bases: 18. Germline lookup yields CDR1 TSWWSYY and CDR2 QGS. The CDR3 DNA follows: TGTGCTCTTGGGGTCAGCCTTCCTACTTGGGGGGCATTTCCCGATAAACTCATCTTT. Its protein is CALGVSLPTWGAFPDKLIF.

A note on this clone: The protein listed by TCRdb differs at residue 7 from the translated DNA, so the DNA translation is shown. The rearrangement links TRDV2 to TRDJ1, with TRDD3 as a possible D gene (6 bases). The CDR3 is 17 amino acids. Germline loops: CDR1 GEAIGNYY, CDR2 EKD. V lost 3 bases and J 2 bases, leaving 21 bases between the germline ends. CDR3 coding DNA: TGTGCCTGTGACGCCCTAATGGGGGGACGGCGGACCGATAAACTCATCTTT. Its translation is CACDALMGGRRTDKLIF.

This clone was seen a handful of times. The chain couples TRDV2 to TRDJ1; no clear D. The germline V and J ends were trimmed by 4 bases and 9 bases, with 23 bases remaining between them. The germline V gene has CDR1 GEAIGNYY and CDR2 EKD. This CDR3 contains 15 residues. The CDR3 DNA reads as TGTGCCTGTGATGGAATGGCCCCGAGCATTGATCAACTCATCTTT. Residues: CACDGMAPSIDQLIF.

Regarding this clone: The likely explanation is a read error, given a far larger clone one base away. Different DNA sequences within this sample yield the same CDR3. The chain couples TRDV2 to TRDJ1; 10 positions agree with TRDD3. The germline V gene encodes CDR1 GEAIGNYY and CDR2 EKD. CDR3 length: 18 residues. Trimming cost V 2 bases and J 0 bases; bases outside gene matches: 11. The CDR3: CACDIVGDTRSYTDKLIF. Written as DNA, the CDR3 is TGTGCCTGTGACATAGTGGGGGATACACGATCTTACACCGATAAACTCATCTTT.

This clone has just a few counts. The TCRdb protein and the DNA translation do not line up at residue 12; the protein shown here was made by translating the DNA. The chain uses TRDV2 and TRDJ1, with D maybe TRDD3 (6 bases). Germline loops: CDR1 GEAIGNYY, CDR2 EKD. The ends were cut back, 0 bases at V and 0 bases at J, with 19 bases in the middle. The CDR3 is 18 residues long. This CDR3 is CACDTADTKAEHTDKLIF. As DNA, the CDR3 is TGTGCCTGTGACACCGCAGATACGAAAGCGGAGCACACCGATAAACTCATCTTT.

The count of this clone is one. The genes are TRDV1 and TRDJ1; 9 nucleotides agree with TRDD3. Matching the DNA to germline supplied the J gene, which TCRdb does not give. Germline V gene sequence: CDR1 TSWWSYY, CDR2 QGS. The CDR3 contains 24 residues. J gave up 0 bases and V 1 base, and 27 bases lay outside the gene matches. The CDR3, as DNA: TGTGCTCTTGGGGAACGCACTAGTCCTACGCCCCGTTACTGGGGGACCAAGTACACCGATAAACTCATCTTT. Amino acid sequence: CALGERTSPTPRYWGTKYTDKLIF.

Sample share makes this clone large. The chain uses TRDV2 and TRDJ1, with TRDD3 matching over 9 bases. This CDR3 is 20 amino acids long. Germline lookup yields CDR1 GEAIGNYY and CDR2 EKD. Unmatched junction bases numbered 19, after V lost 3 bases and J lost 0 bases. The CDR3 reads CACDRMVLGETLTYTDKLIF. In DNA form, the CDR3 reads TGTGCCTGTGACCGGATGGTACTGGGGGAGACTTTGACGTACACCGATAAACTCATCTTT.

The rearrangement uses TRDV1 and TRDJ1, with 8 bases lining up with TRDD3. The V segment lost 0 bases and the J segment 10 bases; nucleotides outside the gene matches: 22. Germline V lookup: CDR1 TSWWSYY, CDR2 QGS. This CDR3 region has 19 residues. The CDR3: CALGELLLPLLGAREGLIF. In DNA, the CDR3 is TGTGCTCTTGGGGAACTCCTTCTCCCCCTACTGGGGGCCCGCGAAGGACTCATCTTT.

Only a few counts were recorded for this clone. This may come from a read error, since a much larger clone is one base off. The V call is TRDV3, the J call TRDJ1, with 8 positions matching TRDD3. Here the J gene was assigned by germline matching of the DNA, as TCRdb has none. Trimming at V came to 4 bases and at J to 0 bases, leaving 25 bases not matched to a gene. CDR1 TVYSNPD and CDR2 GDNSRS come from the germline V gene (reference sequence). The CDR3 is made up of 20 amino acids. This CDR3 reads CASGDSTPTGGMANTDKLIF. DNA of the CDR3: TGTGCCTCAGGGGACTCTACGCCGACTGGGGGGATGGCCAACACCGATAAACTCATCTTT.

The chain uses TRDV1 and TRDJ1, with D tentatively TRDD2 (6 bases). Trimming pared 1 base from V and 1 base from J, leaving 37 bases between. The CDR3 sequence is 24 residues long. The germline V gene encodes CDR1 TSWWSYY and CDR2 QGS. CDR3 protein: CALGERKGLPKNPRVEGVTDKLIF. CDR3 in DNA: TGTGCTCTTGGGGAACGCAAAGGCCTTCCGAAAAACCCCCGGGTCGAGGGGGTCACCGATAAACTCATCTTT.

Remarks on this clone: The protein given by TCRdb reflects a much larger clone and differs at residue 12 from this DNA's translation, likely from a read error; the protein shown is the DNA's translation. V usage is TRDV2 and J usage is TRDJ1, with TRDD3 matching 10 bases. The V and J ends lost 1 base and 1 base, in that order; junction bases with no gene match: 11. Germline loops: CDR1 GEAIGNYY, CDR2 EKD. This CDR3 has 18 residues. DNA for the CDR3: TGTGCCTGTGACACGGTCCCCCTGGGGGATAGGGGCACCGATAAACTCATCTTT. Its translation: CACDTVPLGDRGTDKLIF.

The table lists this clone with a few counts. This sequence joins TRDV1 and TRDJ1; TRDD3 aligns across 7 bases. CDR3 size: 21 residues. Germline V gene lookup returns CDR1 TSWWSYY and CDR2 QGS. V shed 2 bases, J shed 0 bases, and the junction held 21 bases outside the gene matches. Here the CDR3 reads CALGEKLARWGSLSYTDKLIF. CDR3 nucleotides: TGTGCTCTTGGGGAAAAACTTGCTCGCTGGGGGTCACTTTCGTACACCGATAAACTCATCTTT.

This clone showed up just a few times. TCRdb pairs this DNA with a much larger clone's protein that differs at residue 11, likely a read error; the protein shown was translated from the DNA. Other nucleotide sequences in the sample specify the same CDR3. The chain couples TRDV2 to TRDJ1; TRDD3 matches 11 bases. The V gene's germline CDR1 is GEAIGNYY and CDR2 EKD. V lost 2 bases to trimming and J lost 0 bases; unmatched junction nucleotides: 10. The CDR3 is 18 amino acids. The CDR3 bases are TGTGCCTGTGACATAGTGGGGGATACGCGACCTTACACCGATAAACTCATCTTT. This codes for CACDIVGDTRPYTDKLIF.

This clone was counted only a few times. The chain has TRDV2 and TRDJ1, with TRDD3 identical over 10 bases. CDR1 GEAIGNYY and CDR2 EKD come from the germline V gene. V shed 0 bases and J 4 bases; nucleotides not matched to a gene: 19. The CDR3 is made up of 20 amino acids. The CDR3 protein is CACDTVYGGYRGEYIDKLIF. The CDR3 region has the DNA TGTGCCTGTGACACCGTATATGGGGGATACCGTGGGGAGTACATCGATAAACTCATCTTT.

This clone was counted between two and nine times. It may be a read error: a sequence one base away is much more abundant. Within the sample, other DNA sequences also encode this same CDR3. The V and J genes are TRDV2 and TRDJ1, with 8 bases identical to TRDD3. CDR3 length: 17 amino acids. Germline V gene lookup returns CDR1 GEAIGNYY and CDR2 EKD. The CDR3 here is CACDTLMGDSYTDKLIF. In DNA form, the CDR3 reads TGTGCCTGTGACACCTTGATGGGGGATTCGTACACTGATAAACTCATCTTT.

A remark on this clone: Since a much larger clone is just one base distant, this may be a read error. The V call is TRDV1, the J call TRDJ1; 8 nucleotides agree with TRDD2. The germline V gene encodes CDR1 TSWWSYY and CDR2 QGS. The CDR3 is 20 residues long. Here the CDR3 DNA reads TGTGCTCTTGAGGAAGGAAGCCTTCCTAATTCTAACTGGGTCACCGATAAACTCATCTTT. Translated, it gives CALEEGSLPNSNWVTDKLIF.

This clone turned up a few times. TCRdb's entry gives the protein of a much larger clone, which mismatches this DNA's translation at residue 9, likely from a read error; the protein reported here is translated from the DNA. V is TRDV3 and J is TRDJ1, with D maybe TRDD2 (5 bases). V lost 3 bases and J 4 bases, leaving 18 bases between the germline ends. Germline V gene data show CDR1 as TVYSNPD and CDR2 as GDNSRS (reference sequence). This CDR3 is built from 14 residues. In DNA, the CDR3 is TGTGCCTTCCCCTCTTCCCATATAAACGATAAACTCATCTTT. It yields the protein CAFPSSHINDKLIF.

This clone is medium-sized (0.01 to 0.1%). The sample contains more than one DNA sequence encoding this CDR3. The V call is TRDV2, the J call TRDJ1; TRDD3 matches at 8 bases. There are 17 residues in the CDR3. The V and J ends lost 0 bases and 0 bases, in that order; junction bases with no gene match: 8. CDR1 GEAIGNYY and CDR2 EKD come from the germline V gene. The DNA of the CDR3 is TGTGCCTGTGACACCATGGGGGATGATTCGTACACCGATAAACTCATCTTT. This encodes CACDTMGDDSYTDKLIF.